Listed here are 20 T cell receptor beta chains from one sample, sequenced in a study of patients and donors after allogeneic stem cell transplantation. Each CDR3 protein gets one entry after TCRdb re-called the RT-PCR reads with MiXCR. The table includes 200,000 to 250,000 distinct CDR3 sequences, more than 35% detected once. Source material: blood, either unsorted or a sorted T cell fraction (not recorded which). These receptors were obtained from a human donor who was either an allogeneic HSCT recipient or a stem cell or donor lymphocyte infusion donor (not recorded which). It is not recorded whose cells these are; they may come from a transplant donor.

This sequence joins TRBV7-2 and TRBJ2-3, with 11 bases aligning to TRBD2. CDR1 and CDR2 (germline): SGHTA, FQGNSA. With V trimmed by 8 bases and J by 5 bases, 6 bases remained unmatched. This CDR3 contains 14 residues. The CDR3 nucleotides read TGTGCCAGCGTCAGACTAGCGGGGTTAGATACGCAGTATTTT. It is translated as CASVRLAGLDTQYF. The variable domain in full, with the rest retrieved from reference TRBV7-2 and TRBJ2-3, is GAGVSQSPSNKVTEKGKDVELRCDPISGHTALYWYRQSLGQGLEFLIYFQGNSAPDKSGLPSDRFSAERTGGSVSTLTIQRTQQEDSAVYLCASVRLAGLDTQYFGPGTRLTVL.

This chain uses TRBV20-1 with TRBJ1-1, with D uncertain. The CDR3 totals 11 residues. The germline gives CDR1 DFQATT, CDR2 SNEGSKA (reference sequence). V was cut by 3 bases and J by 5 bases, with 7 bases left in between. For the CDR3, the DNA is TGCAGTGCTAGGGGGAGGACTGAAGCTTTCTTT. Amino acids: CSARGRTEAFF.

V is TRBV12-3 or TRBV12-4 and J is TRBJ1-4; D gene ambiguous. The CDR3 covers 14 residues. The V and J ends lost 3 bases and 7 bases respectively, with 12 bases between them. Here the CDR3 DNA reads TGTGCCAGCAGTTTTATGGGGAAGGGTGAAAAACTGTTTTTT. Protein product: CASSFMGKGEKLFF.

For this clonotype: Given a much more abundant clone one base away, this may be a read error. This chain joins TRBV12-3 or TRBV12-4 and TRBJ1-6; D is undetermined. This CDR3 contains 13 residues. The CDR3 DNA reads TGTGCCAGCAGCTTAGATGGGGATTCACCCCTCCACTTT. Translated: CASSLDGDSPLHF.

The DNA for the CDR3 is TGCGCCAGCAGCCAAGAAGTTGGCAGGGTGAATGGCTACACCTTC. This translates into CASSQEVGRVNGYTF. J is TRBJ1-2 and V is TRBV4-1, with D possibly being TRBD1 (5 bases). V dropped 0 bases and J dropped 6 bases, with 14 bases sitting between them. This CDR3 contains 15 residues. Germline values: CDR1 MGHRA, CDR2 YSYEKL.

The DNA of the CDR3 is TGCGCCAGCAGCCGGGGACCCGGGGGGCTTAATTCACCCCTCCACTTT. This codes for CASSRGPGGLNSPLHF. This chain links TRBV4-3 with TRBJ1-6; D perhaps matches TRBD1 (6 bases). The CDR3 length is 16 residues. Germline loops: CDR1 LGHNA, CDR2 YSLEER. Between the trimmed V and J ends, which lost 4 bases and 6 bases, there was a span of 16 bases.

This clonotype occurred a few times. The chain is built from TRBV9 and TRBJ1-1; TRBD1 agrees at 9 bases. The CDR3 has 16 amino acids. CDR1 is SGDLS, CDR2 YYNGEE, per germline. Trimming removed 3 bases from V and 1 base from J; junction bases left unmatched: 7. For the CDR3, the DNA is TGTGCCAGCAGCGGGACAGGGGTTAGATCGAACACTGAAGCTTTCTTT. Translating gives CASSGTGVRSNTEAFF.

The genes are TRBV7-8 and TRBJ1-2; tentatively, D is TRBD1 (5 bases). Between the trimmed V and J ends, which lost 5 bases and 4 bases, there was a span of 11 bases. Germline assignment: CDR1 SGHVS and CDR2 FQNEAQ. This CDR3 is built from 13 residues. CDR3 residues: CASSPRGSYGYTF. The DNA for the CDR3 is TGTGCCAGCAGCCCAAGGGGCTCCTATGGCTACACCTTC.

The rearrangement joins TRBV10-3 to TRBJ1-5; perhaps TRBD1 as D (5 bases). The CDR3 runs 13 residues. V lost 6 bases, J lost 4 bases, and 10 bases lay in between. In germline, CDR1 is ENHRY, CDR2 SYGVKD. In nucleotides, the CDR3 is TGTGCCATCAGCACAGGTTCAAATCAGCCCCAGCATTTT. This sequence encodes CAISTGSNQPQHF.

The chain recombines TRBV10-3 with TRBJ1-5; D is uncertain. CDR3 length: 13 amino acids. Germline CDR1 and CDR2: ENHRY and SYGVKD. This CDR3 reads CASGGAYNQPQHF. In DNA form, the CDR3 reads TGTGCTTCGGGAGGCGCCTACAATCAGCCCCAGCATTTT.

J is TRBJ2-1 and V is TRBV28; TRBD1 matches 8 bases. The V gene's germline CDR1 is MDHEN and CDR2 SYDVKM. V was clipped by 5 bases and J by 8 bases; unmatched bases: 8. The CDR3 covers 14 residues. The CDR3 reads CASSTLDRVYEQFF. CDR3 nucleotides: TGTGCCAGCAGTACTTTGGACAGGGTGTATGAGCAGTTCTTC.

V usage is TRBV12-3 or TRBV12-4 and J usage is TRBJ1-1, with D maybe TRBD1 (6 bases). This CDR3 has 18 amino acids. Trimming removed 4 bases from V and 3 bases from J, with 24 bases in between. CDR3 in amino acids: CASSSLYPRKGGDTEAFF. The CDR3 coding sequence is TGTGCCAGCAGTTCTTTATACCCCCGGAAGGGGGGGGACACTGAAGCTTTCTTT.

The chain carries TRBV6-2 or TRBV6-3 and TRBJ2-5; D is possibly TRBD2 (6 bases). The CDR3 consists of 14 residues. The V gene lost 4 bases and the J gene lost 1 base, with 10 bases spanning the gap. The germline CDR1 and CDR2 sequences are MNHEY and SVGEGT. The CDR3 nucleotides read TGTGCCAGCAGTTTCCGGGACTTCCAAGAGACCCAGTACTTC. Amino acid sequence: CASSFRDFQETQYF.

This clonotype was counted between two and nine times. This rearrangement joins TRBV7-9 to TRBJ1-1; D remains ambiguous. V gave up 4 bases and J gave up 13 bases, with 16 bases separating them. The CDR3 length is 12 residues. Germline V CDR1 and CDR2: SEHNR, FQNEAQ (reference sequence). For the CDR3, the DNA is TGTGCCAGCAGCTCCTATCACACTCAGCTTTTCTTT. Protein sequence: CASSSYHTQLFF.

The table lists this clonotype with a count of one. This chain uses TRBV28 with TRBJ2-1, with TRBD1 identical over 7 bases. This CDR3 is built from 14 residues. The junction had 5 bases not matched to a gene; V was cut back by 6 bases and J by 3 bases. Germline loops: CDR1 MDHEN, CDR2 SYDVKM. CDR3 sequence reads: CASSQRQGYNEQFF. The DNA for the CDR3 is TGTGCCAGCAGCCAGCGACAGGGCTACAATGAGCAGTTCTTC.

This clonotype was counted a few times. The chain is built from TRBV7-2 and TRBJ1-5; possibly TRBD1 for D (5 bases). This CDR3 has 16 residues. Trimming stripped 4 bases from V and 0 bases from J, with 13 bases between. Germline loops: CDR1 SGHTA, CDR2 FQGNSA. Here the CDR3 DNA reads TGTGCCAGCAGCTCCTTCGGGAGGGGTAGCAATCAGCCCCAGCATTTT. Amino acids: CASSSFGRGSNQPQHF.

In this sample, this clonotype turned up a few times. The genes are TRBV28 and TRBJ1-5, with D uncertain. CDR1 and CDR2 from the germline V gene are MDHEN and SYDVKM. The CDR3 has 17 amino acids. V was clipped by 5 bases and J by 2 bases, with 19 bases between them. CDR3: CASSLLAGNGGNQPQHF. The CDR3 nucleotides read TGTGCCAGCAGTCTACTGGCGGGGAACGGGGGCAATCAGCCCCAGCATTTT. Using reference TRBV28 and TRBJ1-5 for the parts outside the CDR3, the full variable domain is DVKVTQSSRYLVKRTGEKVFLECVQDMDHENMFWYRQDPGLGLRLIYFSYDVKMKEKGDIPEGYSVSREKKERFSLILESASTNQTSMYLCASSLLAGNGGNQPQHFGDGTRLSIL.

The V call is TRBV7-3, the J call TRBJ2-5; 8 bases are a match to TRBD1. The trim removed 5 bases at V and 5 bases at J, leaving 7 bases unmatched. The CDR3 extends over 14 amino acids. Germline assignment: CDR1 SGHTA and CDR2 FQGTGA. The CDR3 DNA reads TGTGCCAGCAGCCCGACAGGGGTACGGGAGACCCAGTACTTC. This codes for CASSPTGVRETQYF.

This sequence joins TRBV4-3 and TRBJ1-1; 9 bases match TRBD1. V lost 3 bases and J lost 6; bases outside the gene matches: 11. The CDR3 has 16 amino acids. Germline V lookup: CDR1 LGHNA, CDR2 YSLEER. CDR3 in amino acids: CASSHPRGQGGPEAFF. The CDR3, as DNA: TGCGCCAGCAGCCACCCCAGGGGACAGGGAGGCCCTGAAGCTTTCTTT.

Here the CDR3 reads CAMGGIPTEAFF. The CDR3 bases are TGTGCCATGGGTGGAATCCCCACTGAAGCTTTCTTT. The rearrangement joins TRBV10-3 to TRBJ1-1; the D is unclear. Germline CDR1 ENHRY, CDR2 SYGVKD. V was trimmed by 9 bases and J by 4 bases, leaving 12 bases between them. The CDR3 spans 12 residues.